What follows is one T cell receptor beta chain and its context. Its matching antigen is unknown. Unique molecular identifiers were built into the TCRbeta library. MiXCR, run by TCRdb on the PCR reads, gives a single entry per CDR3 protein. The sample has 98,000 or so distinct CDR3 sequences; 20% to 25% are singletons. This specimen comes from a study of T-cell reconstitution after alpha-beta-depleted transplantation in children. The CDR3 has 13 amino acids. Per germline, CDR1 SGHDT and CDR2 YYEEEE. With 2 bases removed from V and 0 bases from J, the gap between germline ends came to 4 bases. Study-wide points: Roughly two months post-transplant, alpha-beta T cells reportedly originated from several hundred graft clones that had expanded.

The sample in question was PBMCs, obtained before TCRalphabeta/CD19-depleted stem cell transplant. The rearrangement joins TRBV5-6 to TRBJ2-3, with D uncertain. The sequence was collected from a boy aged 2-15 years with acute lymphoblastic leukemia, due to receive a stem cell transplant. The CDR3 coding sequence is TGTGCCAGCAGCTTAGAGAGCACAGATACGCAGTATTTT. Encoded protein: CASSLESTDTQYF.